This record concerns one T cell receptor beta chain sequence. Antigen specificity is unknown. Sample-barcoded 5' priming and a J-beta primer mix drove a second PCR of about 6 to 11 cycles. TCRdb re-analysed the 5' RACE reads in MiXCR, keeping a single row per CDR3 protein. The table has some 1.5 million distinct CDR3 sequences, 28% seen once. V was clipped by 7 bases and J by 2 bases, with 11 bases between them. This CDR3 comprises 13 residues. CDR1 is SEHNR and CDR2 is FQNEAQ in the germline V gene (reference sequence). The data are from a study of blood T cells in healthy people across ages. Broader study findings: Donors of long life had a larger count of naive CD4+ cells and greater diversity than aged donors.

Each donor supplied roughly 10 milliliters of peripheral blood. Samples had at least 6.5 million PBMCs isolated from them. This clonotype was obtained from a woman in her twenties or thirties in good health. The chain joins TRBV7-9 to TRBJ2-5, with D hard to call. The sample consisted of blood. DNA of the CDR3: TGTGCCAGCAAGGCGGCTGTACAAGAGACCCAGTACTTC. Protein product: CASKAAVQETQYF.